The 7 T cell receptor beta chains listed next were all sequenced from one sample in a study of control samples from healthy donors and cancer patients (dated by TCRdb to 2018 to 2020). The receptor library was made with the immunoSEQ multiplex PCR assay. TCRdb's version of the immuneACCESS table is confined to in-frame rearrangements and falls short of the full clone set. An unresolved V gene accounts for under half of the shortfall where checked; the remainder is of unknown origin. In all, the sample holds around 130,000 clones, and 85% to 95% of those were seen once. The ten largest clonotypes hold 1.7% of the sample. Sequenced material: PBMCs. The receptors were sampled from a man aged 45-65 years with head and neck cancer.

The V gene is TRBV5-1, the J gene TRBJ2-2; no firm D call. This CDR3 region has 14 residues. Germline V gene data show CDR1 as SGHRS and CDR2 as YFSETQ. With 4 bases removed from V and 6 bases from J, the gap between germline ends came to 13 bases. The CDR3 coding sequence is TGCGCCAGCAGCGCCCCTCATGGGGCCGGGGAGCTGTTTTTT. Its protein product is CASSAPHGAGELFF.

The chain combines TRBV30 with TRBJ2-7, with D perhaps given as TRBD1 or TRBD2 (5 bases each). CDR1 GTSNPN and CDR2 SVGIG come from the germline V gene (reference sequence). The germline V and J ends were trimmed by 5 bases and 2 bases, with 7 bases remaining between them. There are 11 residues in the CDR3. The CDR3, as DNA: TGTGCCTGGGGGACCGCCTACGAGCAGTACTTC. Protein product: CAWGTAYEQYF.

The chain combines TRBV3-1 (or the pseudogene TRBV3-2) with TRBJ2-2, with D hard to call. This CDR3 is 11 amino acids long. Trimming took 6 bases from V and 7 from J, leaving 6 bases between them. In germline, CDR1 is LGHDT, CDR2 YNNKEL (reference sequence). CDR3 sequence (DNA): TGTGCCAGCAGTCGGGTCGGGGAGCTGTTTTTT. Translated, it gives CASSRVGELFF.

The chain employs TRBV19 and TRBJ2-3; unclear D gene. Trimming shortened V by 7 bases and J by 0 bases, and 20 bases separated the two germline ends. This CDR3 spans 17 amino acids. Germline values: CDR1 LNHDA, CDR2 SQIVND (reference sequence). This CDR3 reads CASKRGAFPESTDTQYF. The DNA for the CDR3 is TGTGCCAGTAAAAGAGGAGCATTTCCAGAAAGCACAGATACGCAGTATTTT.

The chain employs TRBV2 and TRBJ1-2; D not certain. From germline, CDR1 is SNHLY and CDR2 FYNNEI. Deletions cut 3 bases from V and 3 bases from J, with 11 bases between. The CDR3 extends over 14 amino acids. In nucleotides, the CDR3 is TGTGCCAGCAGTGATAGGTGGGGAGACTATGGCTACACCTTC. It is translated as CASSDRWGDYGYTF.

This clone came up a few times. Here the CDR3 reads CASTGGPYGYTF. CDR3 coding DNA: TGTGCCTCGACAGGGGGCCCCTATGGCTACACCTTC. The gene calls are TRBV19 and TRBJ1-2; 10 nucleotides agree with TRBD1. The CDR3 is 12 amino acids. The germline V gene has CDR1 LNHDA and CDR2 SQIVND (reference sequence). With V trimmed by 11 bases and J by 4 bases, 4 bases remained unmatched.

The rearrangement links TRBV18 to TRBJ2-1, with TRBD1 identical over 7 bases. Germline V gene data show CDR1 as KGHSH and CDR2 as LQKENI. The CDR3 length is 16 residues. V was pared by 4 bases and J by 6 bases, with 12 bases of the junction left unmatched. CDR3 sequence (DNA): TGTGCCAGCTCACGACTATTCCCGGGACAGTTCAATGAGCAGTTCTTC. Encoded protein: CASSRLFPGQFNEQFF.